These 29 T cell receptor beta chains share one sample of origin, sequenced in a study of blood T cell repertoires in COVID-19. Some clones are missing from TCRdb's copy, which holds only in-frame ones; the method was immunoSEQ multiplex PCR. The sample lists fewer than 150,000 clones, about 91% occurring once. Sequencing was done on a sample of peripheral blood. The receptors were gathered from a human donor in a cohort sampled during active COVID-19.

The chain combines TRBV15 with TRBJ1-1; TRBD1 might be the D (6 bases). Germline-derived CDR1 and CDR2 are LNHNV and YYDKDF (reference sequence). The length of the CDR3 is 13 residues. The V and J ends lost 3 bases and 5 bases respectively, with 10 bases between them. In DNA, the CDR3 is TGTGCCACCAGCAGGGCAGGGGCGACTGAAGCTTTCTTT. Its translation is CATSRAGATEAFF.

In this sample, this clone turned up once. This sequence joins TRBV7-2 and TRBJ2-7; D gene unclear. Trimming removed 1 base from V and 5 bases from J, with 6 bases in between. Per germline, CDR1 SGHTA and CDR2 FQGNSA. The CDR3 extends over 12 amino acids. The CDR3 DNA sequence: TGTGCCAGCAGCTTAGACAGTAACGAGCAGTACTTC. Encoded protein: CASSLDSNEQYF.

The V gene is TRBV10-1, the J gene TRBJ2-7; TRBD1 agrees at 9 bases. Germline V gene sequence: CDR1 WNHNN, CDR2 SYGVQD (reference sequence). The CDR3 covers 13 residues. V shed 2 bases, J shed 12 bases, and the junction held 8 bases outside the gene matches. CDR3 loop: CASSEPEQGAGYF. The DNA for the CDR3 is TGCGCCAGCAGTGAGCCGGAACAGGGGGCAGGGTACTTC.

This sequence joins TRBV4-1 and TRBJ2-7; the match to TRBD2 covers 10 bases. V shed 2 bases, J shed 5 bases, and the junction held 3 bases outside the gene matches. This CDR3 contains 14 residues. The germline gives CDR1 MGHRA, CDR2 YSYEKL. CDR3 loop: CASSQSSGGNEQYF. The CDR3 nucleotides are TGCGCCAGCAGCCAATCTAGCGGGGGTAACGAGCAGTACTTC.

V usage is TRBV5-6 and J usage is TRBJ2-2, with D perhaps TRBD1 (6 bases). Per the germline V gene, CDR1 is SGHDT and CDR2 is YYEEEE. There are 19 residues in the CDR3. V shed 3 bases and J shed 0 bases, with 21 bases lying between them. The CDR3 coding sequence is TGTGCCAGCAGCTCCACCCTACAGGGCAGTGGCGCGAACACCGGGGAGCTGTTTTTT. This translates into CASSSTLQGSGANTGELFF.

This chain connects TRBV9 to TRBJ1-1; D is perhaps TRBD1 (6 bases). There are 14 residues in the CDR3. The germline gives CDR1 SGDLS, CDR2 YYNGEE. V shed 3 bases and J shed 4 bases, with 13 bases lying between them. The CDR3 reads CASSERGTLTEAFF. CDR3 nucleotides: TGTGCCAGCAGCGAGAGGGGGACACTCACTGAAGCTTTCTTT.

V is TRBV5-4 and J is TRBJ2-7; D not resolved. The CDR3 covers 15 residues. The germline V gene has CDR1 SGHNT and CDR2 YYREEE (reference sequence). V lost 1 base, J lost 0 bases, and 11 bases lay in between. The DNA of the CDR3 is TGTGCCAGCAGCTTGTCCGCTCAGCGCTCCTACGAGCAGTACTTC. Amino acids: CASSLSAQRSYEQYF.

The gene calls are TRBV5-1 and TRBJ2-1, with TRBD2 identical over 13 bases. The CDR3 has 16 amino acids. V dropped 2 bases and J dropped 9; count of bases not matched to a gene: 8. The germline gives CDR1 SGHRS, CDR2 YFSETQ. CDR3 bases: TGCGCCAGCAGCTTAGGAACTAGCGGGGGGGCCAGTGAGCAGTTCTTC. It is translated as CASSLGTSGGASEQFF.

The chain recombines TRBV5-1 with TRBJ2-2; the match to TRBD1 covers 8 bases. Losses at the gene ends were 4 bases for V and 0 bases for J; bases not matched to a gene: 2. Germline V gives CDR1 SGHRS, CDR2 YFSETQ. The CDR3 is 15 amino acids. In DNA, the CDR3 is TGCGCCAGCAGCCGACAGGGGCCGAACACCGGGGAGCTGTTTTTT. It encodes CASSRQGPNTGELFF.

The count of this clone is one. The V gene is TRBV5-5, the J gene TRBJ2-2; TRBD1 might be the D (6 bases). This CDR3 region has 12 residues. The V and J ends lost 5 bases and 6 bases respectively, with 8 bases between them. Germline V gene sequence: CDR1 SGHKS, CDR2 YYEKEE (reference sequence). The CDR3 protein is CASSYRAGELFF. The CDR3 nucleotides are TGTGCCAGCAGTTACAGGGCCGGGGAGCTGTTTTTT.

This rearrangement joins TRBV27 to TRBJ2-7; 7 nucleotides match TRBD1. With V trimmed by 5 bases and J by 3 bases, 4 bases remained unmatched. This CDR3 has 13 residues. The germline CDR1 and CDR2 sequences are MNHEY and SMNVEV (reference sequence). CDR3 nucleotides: TGTGCCAGCAGTCCTGACAGGGTCTACGAGCAGTACTTC. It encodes CASSPDRVYEQYF.

The CDR3 DNA follows: TGTGCCAGCAGTCCACCAGGAAGACCCACAGATACGCAGTATTTT. It translates to CASSPPGRPTDTQYF. The chain employs TRBV28 and TRBJ2-3; D unclear. This CDR3 comprises 15 residues. In germline, CDR1 is MDHEN, CDR2 SYDVKM. Trimming removed 5 bases from V and 2 bases from J, with 14 bases in between.

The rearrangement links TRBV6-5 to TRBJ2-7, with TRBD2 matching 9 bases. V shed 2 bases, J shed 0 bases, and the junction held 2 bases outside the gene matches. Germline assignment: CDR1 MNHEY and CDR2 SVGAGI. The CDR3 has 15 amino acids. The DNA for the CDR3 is TGTGCCAGCAGTTACAGACTAGCGGACTCCTACGAGCAGTACTTC. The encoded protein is CASSYRLADSYEQYF.

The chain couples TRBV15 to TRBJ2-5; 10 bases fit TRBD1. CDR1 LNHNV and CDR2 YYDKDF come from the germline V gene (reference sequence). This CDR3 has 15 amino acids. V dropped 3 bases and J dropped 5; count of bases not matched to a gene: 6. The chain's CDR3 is CATSRGDRGVETQYF. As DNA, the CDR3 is TGTGCCACCAGCAGGGGGGACAGGGGAGTGGAGACCCAGTACTTC.

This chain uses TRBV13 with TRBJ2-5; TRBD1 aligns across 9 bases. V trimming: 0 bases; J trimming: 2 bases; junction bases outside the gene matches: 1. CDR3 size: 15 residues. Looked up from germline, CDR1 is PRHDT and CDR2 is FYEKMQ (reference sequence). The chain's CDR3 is CASSLGGQGQETQYF. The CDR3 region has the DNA TGTGCCAGCAGCTTAGGGGGACAGGGACAAGAGACCCAGTACTTC.

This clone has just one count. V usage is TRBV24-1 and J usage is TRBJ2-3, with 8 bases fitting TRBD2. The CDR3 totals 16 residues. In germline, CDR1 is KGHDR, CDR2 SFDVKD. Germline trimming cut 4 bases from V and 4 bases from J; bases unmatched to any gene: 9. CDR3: CATSDPGLGGPDTQYF. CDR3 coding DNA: TGTGCCACCAGTGACCCGGGACTAGGAGGCCCAGATACGCAGTATTTT.

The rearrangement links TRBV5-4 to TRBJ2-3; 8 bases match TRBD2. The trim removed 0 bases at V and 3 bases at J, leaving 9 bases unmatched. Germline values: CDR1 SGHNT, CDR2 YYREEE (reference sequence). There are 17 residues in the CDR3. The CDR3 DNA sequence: TGTGCCAGCAGCTTGGCCGGCGCGGGGGGTAGGACAGATACGCAGTATTTT. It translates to CASSLAGAGGRTDTQYF.

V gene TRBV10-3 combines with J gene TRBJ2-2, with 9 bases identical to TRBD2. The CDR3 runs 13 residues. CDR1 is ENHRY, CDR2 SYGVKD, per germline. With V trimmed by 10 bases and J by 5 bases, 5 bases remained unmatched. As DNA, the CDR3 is TGTGCCACGACTAGCGGCCCAACCGGGGAGCTGTTTTTT. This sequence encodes CATTSGPTGELFF.

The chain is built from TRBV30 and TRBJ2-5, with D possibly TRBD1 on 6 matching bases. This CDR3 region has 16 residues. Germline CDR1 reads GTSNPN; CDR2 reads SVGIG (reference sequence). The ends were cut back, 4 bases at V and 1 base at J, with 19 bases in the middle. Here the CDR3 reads CAWISRGSFVQETQYF. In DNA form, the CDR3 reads TGTGCCTGGATCTCAAGGGGGAGTTTCGTCCAAGAGACCCAGTACTTC.

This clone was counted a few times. The CDR3 loop reads CASSYRVGSGRSQETQYF. CDR3 DNA: TGTGCCAGCAGTTATAGGGTGGGGAGCGGGCGAAGCCAAGAGACCCAGTACTTC. V gene TRBV13 combines with J gene TRBJ2-5, with D perhaps TRBD2 (6 bases). Germline loops: CDR1 PRHDT, CDR2 FYEKMQ (reference sequence). The CDR3 is made up of 18 amino acids. With 6 bases removed from V and 1 base from J, the gap between germline ends came to 24 bases.

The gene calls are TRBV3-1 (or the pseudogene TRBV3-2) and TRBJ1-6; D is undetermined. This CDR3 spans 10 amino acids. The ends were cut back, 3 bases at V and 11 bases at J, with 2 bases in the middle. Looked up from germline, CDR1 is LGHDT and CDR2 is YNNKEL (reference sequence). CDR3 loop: CASSHTPLHF. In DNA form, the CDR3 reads TGTGCCAGCAGCCATACACCCCTCCACTTT.

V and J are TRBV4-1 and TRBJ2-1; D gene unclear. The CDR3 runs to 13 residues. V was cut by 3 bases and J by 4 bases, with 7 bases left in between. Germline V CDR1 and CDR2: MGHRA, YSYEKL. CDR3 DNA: TGCGCCAGCAGCCAGGCCCAATACAATGAGCAGTTCTTC. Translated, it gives CASSQAQYNEQFF.

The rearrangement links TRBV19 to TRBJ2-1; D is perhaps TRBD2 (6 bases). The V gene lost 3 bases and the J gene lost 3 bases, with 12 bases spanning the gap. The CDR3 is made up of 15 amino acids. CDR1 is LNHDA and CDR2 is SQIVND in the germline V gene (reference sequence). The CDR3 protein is CASSMTRGIYNEQFF. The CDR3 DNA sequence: TGTGCCAGTAGTATGACACGGGGGATCTACAATGAGCAGTTCTTC.

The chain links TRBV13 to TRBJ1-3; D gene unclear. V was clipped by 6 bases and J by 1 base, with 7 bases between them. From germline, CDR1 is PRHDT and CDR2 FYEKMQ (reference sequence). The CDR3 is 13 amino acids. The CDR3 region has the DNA TGTGCCAGCAGAGCCAAGTCTGGAAACACCATATATTTT. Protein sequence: CASRAKSGNTIYF.

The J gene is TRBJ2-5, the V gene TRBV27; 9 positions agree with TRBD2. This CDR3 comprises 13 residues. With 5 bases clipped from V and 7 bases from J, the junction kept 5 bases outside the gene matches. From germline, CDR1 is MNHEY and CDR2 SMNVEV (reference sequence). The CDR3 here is CASSRAGGWTQYF. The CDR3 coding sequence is TGTGCCAGCAGTCGAGCGGGGGGATGGACCCAGTACTTC.

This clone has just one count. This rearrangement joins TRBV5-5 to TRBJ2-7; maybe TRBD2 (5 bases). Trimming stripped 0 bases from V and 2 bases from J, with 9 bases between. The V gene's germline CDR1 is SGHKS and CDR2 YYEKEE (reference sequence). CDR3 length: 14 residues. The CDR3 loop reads CASSLETGAYEQYF. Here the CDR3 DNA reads TGTGCCAGCAGCTTGGAAACCGGGGCCTACGAGCAGTACTTC.

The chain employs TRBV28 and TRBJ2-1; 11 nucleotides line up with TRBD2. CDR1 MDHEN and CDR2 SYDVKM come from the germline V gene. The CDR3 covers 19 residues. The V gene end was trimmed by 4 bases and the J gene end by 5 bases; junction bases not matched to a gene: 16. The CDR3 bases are TGTGCCAGCAGTTCCCTCCTAGCGGGGGGATCCCTCATGAACAATGAGCAGTTCTTC. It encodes CASSSLLAGGSLMNNEQFF. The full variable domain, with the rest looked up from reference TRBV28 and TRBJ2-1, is DVKVTQSSRYLVKRTGEKVFLECVQDMDHENMFWYRQDPGLGLRLIYFSYDVKMKEKGDIPEGYSVSREKKERFSLILESASTNQTSMYLCASSSLLAGGSLMNNEQFFGPGTRLTVL.

CDR3 bases: TGTGCCAGCAGCTTCAGCGGGGGGGCCACGGAGACCCAGTACTTC. Amino acid sequence: CASSFSGGATETQYF. The chain joins TRBV11-3 to TRBJ2-5; 10 nucleotides align to TRBD2. Germline CDR1 reads SGHNT; CDR2 reads YENEEA. This CDR3 has 15 residues. With V trimmed by 3 bases and J by 5 bases, 6 bases remained unmatched.

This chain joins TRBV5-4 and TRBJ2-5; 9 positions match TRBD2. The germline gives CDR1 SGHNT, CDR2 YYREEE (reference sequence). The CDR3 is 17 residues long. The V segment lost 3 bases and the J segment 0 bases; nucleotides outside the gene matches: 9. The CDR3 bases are TGTGCCAGCAGCTCGGCGACTAGCGGAAAAAACCAAGAGACCCAGTACTTC. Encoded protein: CASSSATSGKNQETQYF.